These 25 T cell receptor beta chains originate from one sample sequenced in a study of pediatric ulcerative colitis. During colonoscopy, one to two rectal pinch biopsies were collected. Sequencing used immunoSEQ multiplex PCR; TCRdb keeps in-frame clones, though not all of them. The profile shows around 18,000 clones, around 74% of them singletons. Sequencing was done on a sample of gut tissue. Every receptor here comes from a boy between 10 and 17 years old with moderate ulcerative colitis.

The chain is built from TRBV7-2 and TRBJ2-5, with 16 bases aligning to TRBD2. In germline, CDR1 is SGHTA, CDR2 FQGNSA. The CDR3 has 16 amino acids. The J segment lost 4 bases and the V segment lost 4 bases, leaving 3 bases of the junction unmatched. CDR3 amino acids: CASSSGLAGGRETQYF. CDR3 DNA: TGTGCCAGCAGCTCGGGACTAGCGGGAGGGCGAGAGACCCAGTACTTC.

The chain recombines TRBV6-1 with TRBJ2-4; TRBD2 matches at 7 bases. Germline V gene sequence: CDR1 MNHNS, CDR2 SASEGT. Losses at the gene ends were 3 bases for V and 6 bases for J; bases not matched to a gene: 2. CDR3 length: 13 amino acids. The CDR3 protein is CASSDGLGNIQYF. The CDR3 DNA is TGTGCCAGCAGTGACGGACTAGGAAACATTCAGTACTTC.

The rearrangement joins TRBV11-2 to TRBJ2-7; tentatively, D is TRBD1 (5 bases). CDR1 is SGHAT, CDR2 FQNNGV, per germline. V gave up 5 bases and J gave up 7 bases, with 12 bases separating them. This CDR3 spans 12 amino acids. The CDR3 sequence is CASSRSGLEQYF. The CDR3 bases are TGTGCCAGCAGCCGATCAGGGTTGGAGCAGTACTTC.

This clone was seen only once. This sequence joins TRBV7-7 and TRBJ2-7; D is perhaps TRBD1 or TRBD2 (7 bases each). This CDR3 has 13 amino acids. Between the trimmed V and J ends, which lost 5 bases and 7 bases, there was a span of 15 bases. The V gene's germline CDR1 is SSHAT and CDR2 FNYEAQ (reference sequence). The CDR3 protein is CASSRDREGEQYF. The CDR3 DNA reads as TGTGCCAGCAGCAGAGACAGGGAGGGTGAGCAGTACTTC.

V is TRBV4-1 and J is TRBJ1-2, with 8 nucleotides matching TRBD1. CDR1 is MGHRA, CDR2 YSYEKL, per germline. Trimming cost V 1 base and J 7 bases; bases outside gene matches: 5. The CDR3 loop spans 14 amino acids. The CDR3 coding sequence is TGCGCCAGCAGCCAAGTCAGGGGGCGCGCTGGCTACACCTTC. This encodes CASSQVRGRAGYTF.

The V gene is TRBV18, the J gene TRBJ1-2; D might be TRBD1 (5 bases). Trimming removed 6 bases from V and 2 bases from J, with 16 bases in between. The CDR3 contains 15 residues. Germline V gene sequence: CDR1 KGHSH, CDR2 LQKENI. This chain's CDR3 is CASSLGGDLNYGYTF. In DNA, the CDR3 is TGTGCCAGCTCCCTCGGCGGGGACTTAAACTATGGCTACACCTTC.

The CDR3 sequence is CSVRRTGGNEAFF. The DNA of the CDR3 is TGCAGCGTCCGCAGGACAGGGGGCAATGAAGCTTTCTTT. The V call is TRBV29-1, the J call TRBJ1-1, with TRBD1 matching 11 bases. Unmatched junction bases numbered 7, after V lost 6 bases and J lost 7 bases. This CDR3 has 13 residues. Germline CDR1 reads SQVTM; CDR2 reads ANQGSEA.

The rearrangement uses TRBV7-6 and TRBJ2-2, with 10 bases that match TRBD2. This CDR3 has 17 amino acids. The V gene end was trimmed by 3 bases and the J gene end by 3 bases; junction bases not matched to a gene: 7. Germline CDR1 is SGHVS and CDR2 is FNYEAQ. CDR3 sequence: CASSFSQAGGYTGELFF. The CDR3 bases are TGTGCCAGCAGCTTTTCTCAAGCGGGAGGGTACACCGGGGAGCTGTTTTTT.

The V and J genes are TRBV10-1 and TRBJ1-1; TRBD1 is a possible D gene (6 bases). Per the germline V gene, CDR1 is WNHNN and CDR2 is SYGVQD (reference sequence). Trimming removed 3 bases at V and 6 bases at J, with 17 bases between. CDR3 length: 15 residues. CDR3 nucleotides: TGCGCCAGCAGTGACAGGGGCGCCCAAACCCCTGAAGCTTTCTTT. Its protein is CASSDRGAQTPEAFF.

This clone was recorded a few times. The rearrangement joins TRBV30 to TRBJ1-1; unclear D gene. From germline, CDR1 is GTSNPN and CDR2 SVGIG (reference sequence). Trimming removed 0 bases at V and 4 bases at J, with 12 bases between. The CDR3 sequence is 14 residues long. The CDR3 sequence: CAWSVLLGSTEAFF. Written as DNA, the CDR3 is TGTGCCTGGAGTGTCTTGTTGGGATCCACTGAAGCTTTCTTT.

This clone turned up a few times. V usage is TRBV28 and J usage is TRBJ1-1; no clear D. The CDR3 length is 14 residues. The V end was cut by 5 bases, the J end by 1 base, with 11 bases between. Germline CDR1 reads MDHEN; CDR2 reads SYDVKM. CDR3 region: CASSPRTGNTEAFF. CDR3 bases: TGTGCCAGCAGTCCCCGGACGGGGAACACTGAAGCTTTCTTT.

This clone is labeled medium-sized. The V gene is TRBV7-6, the J gene TRBJ2-7; no definite D call. CDR3 size: 15 residues. V was clipped by 0 bases and J by 3 bases, with 12 bases between them. The germline V gene encodes CDR1 SGHVS and CDR2 FNYEAQ. As DNA, the CDR3 is TGTGCCAGCAGCTTAGCGGGCGCCCGGAACTACGAGCAGTACTTC. Translated, it gives CASSLAGARNYEQYF.

The CDR3 DNA reads as TGTGCCAGTAATCTGGGGCGAGGCACTGAAGCTTTCTTT. Amino acid sequence: CASNLGRGTEAFF. The chain employs TRBV19 and TRBJ1-1, with D possibly being TRBD1 (5 bases). Per germline, CDR1 LNHDA and CDR2 SQIVND (reference sequence). The V and J ends lost 7 bases and 4 bases respectively, with 13 bases between them. The CDR3 has 13 residues.

V gene TRBV10-2 combines with J gene TRBJ1-6; 7 bases line up with TRBD1. CDR3 size: 16 residues. V was clipped by 4 bases and J by 7 bases; unmatched bases: 10. Germline CDR1 reads WSHSY; CDR2 reads SAAADI. CDR3 sequence reads: CASSVRGGGQNSPLHF. CDR3 nucleotides: TGCGCCAGCAGTGTCAGGGGAGGGGGCCAAAATTCACCCCTCCACTTT.

The chain combines TRBV19 with TRBJ1-1, with a weak D call TRBD1 (5 bases). The CDR3 consists of 11 residues. Per the germline V gene, CDR1 is LNHDA and CDR2 is SQIVND (reference sequence). The ends were cut back, 10 bases at V and 5 bases at J, with 11 bases in the middle. For the CDR3, the DNA is TGTGCCACCGGGGCGCTGACTGAAGCTTTCTTT. Protein sequence: CATGALTEAFF.

For this clone: A junction end diverges from the germline sequence, so it may reflect a read error. The chain couples TRBV27 to TRBJ2-7; D not resolved. The length of the CDR3 is 14 residues. Germline V CDR1 and CDR2: MNHEY, SMNVEV (reference sequence). The CDR3 nucleotides are TGTGCCAGCAGTCTATCGCGAAGCTCCTACGAGCAGTACTTC. Protein product: CASSLSRSSYEQYF.

The chain uses TRBV27 and TRBJ2-1; TRBD2 matches 7 bases. The CDR3 contains 18 residues. Germline-derived CDR1 and CDR2 are MNHEY and SMNVEV (reference sequence). After removal of 6 bases from V and 4 bases from J, the junction contained 18 bases not matched to a gene. CDR3 region: CASSNIVLAVEGYNEQFF. CDR3 nucleotide sequence: TGTGCCAGCAGCAACATCGTTCTAGCGGTCGAAGGGTACAATGAGCAGTTCTTC.

J is TRBJ2-5 and V is TRBV5-1, with D hard to call. Between the trimmed V and J ends, which lost 0 bases and 4 bases, there was a span of 13 bases. In germline, CDR1 is SGHRS, CDR2 YFSETQ. The CDR3 totals 15 residues. CDR3 in amino acids: CASSLAVNKGETQYF. The CDR3 DNA is TGCGCCAGCAGCTTGGCCGTAAATAAGGGAGAGACCCAGTACTTC.

The chain links TRBV14 to TRBJ2-3; D remains ambiguous. The V end lost 1 base, the J end lost 8 bases, and 10 bases lay between the germline ends. Germline V lookup: CDR1 SGHDN, CDR2 FVKESK. CDR3 length: 13 residues. CDR3 sequence: CASSQVVTGTQYF. In DNA, the CDR3 is TGTGCCAGCAGCCAAGTCGTCACGGGTACGCAGTATTTT. Variable domain in full (rest from reference TRBV14 and TRBJ2-3): EAGVTQFPSHSVIEKGQTVTLRCDPISGHDNLYWYRRVMGKEIKFLLHFVKESKQDESGMPNNRFLAERTGGTYSTLKVQPAELEDSGVYFCASSQVVTGTQYFGPGTRLTVL.

V is TRBV9 and J is TRBJ2-1, with 10 bases that match TRBD2. Germline CDR1 is SGDLS and CDR2 is YYNGEE. The length of the CDR3 is 17 residues. J lost 10 bases, V lost 4 bases, and 17 bases had no gene match. CDR3 region: CASSPSGGGGRSYEQFF. The CDR3 DNA is TGTGCCAGCAGCCCCAGCGGGGGGGGCGGGAGAAGCTACGAGCAGTTCTTC.

The chain uses TRBV5-4 and TRBJ2-7, with a possible D match to TRBD1 (5 bases). The CDR3 consists of 14 residues. V was trimmed by 4 bases and J by 6 bases, leaving 17 bases between them. Germline V gives CDR1 SGHNT, CDR2 YYREEE (reference sequence). CDR3 nucleotides: TGTGCCAGCAGCATACGTTGGCAGGGAACCGAGCAGTACTTC. Translating gives CASSIRWQGTEQYF.

The V call is TRBV5-1, the J call TRBJ2-5; 12 nucleotides align to TRBD2. This CDR3 region has 15 residues. With 0 bases clipped from V and 9 bases from J, the junction kept 6 bases outside the gene matches. Germline-derived CDR1 and CDR2 are SGHRS and YFSETQ. The CDR3 spells CASSLGLAGAGAQYF. CDR3 sequence (DNA): TGCGCCAGCAGCTTGGGACTAGCGGGAGCGGGGGCCCAGTACTTC.

In this sample, this clone turned up once. The rearrangement links TRBV5-4 to TRBJ2-2, with a tentative D call TRBD1 (6 bases). Germline assignment: CDR1 SGHNT and CDR2 YYREEE (reference sequence). This CDR3 region has 15 residues. The V gene lost 4 bases and the J gene lost 5 bases, with 15 bases spanning the gap. CDR3 sequence reads: CASSRGSRVTGELFF. Written as DNA, the CDR3 is TGTGCCAGCAGCAGGGGGTCACGGGTGACCGGGGAGCTGTTTTTT. Complete variable domain (other parts from reference TRBV5-4 and TRBJ2-2): ETGVTQSPTHLIKTRGQQVTLRCSSQSGHNTVSWYQQALGQGPQFIFQYYREEENGRGNFPPRFSGLQFPNYSSELNVNALELDDSALYLCASSRGSRVTGELFFGEGSRLTVL.

The chain links TRBV6-6 to TRBJ2-1; weak D call: TRBD1 (5 bases). V was pared by 6 bases and J by 0 bases, with 9 bases between. Per the germline V gene, CDR1 is MNHNY and CDR2 is SVGAGI (reference sequence). The CDR3 contains 14 residues. CDR3 amino acids: CASRNDSSYNEQFF. In DNA form, the CDR3 reads TGTGCCAGCAGAAACGACAGCTCCTACAATGAGCAGTTCTTC.

This chain uses TRBV6-1 with TRBJ1-6; possibly TRBD1 for D (5 bases). Trimming removed 2 bases at V and 8 bases at J, with 13 bases between. Germline CDR1 reads MNHNS; CDR2 reads SASEGT. The CDR3 extends over 15 amino acids. The CDR3 loop is CASSESGTYDSPLHF. The CDR3 DNA reads as TGTGCCAGCAGTGAATCTGGGACGTACGATTCACCCCTCCACTTT.